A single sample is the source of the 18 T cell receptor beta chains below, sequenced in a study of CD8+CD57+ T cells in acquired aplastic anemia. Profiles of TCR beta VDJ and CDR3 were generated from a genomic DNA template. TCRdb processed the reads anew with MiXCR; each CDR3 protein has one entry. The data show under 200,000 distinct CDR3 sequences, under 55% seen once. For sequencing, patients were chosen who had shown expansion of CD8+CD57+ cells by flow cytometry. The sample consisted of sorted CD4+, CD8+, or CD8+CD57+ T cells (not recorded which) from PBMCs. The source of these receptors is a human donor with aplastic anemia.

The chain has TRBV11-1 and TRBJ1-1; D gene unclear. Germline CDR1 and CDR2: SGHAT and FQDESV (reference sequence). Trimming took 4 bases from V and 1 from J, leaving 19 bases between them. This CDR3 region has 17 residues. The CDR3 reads CASSSPLKGRGNTEAFF. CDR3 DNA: TGTGCCAGCAGCTCCCCCCTCAAAGGGCGTGGGAACACTGAAGCTTTCTTT.

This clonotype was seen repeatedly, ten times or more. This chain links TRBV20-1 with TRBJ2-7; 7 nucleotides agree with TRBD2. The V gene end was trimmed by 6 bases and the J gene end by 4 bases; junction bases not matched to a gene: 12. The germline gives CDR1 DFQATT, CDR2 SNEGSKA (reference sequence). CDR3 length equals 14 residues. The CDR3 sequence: CSAAPRTRPYEQYF. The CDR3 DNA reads TGCAGTGCCGCCCCGAGGACTAGACCTTACGAGCAGTACTTC.

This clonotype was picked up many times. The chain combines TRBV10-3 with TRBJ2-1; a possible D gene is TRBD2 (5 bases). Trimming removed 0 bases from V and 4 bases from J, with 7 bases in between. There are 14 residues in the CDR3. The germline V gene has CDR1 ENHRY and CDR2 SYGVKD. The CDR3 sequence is CAISESRDYNEQFF. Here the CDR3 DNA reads TGTGCCATCAGTGAGTCCCGGGATTACAATGAGCAGTTCTTC.

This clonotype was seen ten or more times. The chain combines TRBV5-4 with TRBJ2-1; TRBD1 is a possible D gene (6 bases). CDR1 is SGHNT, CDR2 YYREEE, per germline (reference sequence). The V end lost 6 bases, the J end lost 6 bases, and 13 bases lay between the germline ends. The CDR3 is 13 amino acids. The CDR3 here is CASKGVYANEQFF. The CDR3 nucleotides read TGTGCCAGCAAGGGGGTTTATGCCAATGAGCAGTTCTTC.

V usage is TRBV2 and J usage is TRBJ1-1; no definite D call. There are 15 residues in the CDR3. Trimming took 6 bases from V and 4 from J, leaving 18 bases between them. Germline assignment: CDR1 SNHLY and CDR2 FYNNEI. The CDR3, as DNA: TGTGCCAGCAGCCCCTCAGGCCAAGTCGGCACTGAAGCTTTCTTT. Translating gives CASSPSGQVGTEAFF.

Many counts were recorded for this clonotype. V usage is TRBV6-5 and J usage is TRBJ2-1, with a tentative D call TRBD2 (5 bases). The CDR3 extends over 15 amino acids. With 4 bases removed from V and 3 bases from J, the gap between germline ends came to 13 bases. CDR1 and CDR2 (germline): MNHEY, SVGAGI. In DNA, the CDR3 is TGTGCCAGCAGTTCGGTGGGAGTTATCTACAATGAGCAGTTCTTC. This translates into CASSSVGVIYNEQFF.

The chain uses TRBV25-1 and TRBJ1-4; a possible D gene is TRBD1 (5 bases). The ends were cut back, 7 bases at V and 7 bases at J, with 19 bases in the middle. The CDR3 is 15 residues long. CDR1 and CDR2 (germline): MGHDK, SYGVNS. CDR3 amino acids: CASNATTGTFEKLFF. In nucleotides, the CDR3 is TGTGCCAGCAACGCAACTACCGGGACGTTTGAAAAACTGTTTTTT. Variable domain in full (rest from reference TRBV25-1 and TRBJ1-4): EADIYQTPRYLVIGTGKKITLECSQTMGHDKMYWYQQDPGMELHLIHYSYGVNSTEKGDLSSESTVSRIRTEHFPLTLESARPSHTSQYLCASNATTGTFEKLFFGSGTQLSVL.

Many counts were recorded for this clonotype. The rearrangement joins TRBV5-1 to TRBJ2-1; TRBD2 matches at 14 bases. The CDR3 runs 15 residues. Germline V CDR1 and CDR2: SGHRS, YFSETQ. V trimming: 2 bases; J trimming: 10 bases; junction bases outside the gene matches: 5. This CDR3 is CASSFGLAGGGEQFF. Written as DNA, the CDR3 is TGCGCCAGCAGCTTCGGACTAGCGGGAGGCGGCGAGCAGTTCTTC.

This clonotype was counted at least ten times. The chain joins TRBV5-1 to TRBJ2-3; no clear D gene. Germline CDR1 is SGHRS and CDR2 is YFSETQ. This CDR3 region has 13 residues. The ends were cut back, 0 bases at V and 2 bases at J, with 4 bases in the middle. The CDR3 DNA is TGCGCCAGCAGCTTGGGGTTCACAGATACGCAGTATTTT. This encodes CASSLGFTDTQYF.

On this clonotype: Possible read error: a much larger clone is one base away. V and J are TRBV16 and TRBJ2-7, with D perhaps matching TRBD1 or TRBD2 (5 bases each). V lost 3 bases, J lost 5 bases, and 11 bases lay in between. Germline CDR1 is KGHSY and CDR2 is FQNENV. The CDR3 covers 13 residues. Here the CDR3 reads CASSQGVVDEQYF. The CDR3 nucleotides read TGTGCCAGCAGCCAGGGGGTGGTAGACGAGCAGTACTTC. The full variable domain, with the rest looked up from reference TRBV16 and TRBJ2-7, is GEEVAQTPKHLVRGEGQKAKLYCAPIKGHSYVFWYQQVLKNEFKFLISFQNENVFDETGMPKERFSAKCLPNSPCSLEIQATKLEDSAVYFCASSQGVVDEQYFGPGTRLTVT.

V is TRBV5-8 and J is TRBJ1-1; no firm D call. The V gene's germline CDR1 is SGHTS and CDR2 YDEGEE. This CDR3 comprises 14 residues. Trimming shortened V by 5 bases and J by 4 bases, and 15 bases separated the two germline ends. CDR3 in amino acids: CASSFWEVGTEAFF. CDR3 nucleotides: TGTGCCAGCAGTTTCTGGGAGGTTGGCACTGAAGCTTTCTTT. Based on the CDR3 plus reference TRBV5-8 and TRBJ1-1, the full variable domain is EAGVTQSPTHLIKTRGQQATLRCSPISGHTSVYWYQQALGLGLQFLLWYDEGEERNRGNFPPRFSGRQFPNYSSELNVNALELEDSALYLCASSFWEVGTEAFFGQGTRLTVV.

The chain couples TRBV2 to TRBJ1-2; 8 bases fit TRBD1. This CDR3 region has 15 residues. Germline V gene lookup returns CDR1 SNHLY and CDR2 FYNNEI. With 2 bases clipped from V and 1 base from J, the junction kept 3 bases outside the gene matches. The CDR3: CASSERDRFNYGYTF. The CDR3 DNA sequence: TGTGCCAGCAGTGAACGGGACAGGTTTAACTATGGCTACACCTTC.

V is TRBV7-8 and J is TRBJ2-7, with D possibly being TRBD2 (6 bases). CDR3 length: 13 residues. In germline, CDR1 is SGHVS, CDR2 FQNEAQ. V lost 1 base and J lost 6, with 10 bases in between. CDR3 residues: CASSLGLVREQYF. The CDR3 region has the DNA TGTGCCAGCAGCTTAGGACTAGTGCGCGAGCAGTACTTC.

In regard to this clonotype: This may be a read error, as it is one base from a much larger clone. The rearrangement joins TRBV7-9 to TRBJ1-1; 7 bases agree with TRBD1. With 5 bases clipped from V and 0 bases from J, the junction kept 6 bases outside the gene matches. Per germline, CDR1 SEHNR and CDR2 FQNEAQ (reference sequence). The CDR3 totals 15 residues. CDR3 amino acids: CASSLQTGLNTEAFF. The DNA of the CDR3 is TGTGCCAGCAGCCTTCAGACAGGGTTGAACACTGAAGCTTTCTTT. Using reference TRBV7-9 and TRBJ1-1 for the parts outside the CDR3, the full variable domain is DTGVSQNPRHKITKRGQNVTFRCDPISEHNRLYWYRQTLGQGPEFLTYFQNEAQLEKSRLLSDRFSAERPKGSFSTLEIQRTEQGDSAMYLCASSLQTGLNTEAFFGQGTRLTVV.

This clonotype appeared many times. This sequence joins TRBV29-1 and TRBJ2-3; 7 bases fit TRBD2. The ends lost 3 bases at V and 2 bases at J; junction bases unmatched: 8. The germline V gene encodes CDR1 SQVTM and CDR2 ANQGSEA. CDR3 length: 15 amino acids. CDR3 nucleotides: TGCAGCGTTGAGTCTAGCGGAACCGACACAGATACGCAGTATTTT. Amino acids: CSVESSGTDTDTQYF.

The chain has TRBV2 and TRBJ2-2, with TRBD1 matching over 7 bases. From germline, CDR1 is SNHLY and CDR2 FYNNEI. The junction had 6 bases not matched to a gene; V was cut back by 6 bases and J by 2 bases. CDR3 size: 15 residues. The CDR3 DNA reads TGTGCCAGCAGAGACACAGGGGTCAACACCGGGGAGCTGTTTTTT. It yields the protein CASRDTGVNTGELFF.

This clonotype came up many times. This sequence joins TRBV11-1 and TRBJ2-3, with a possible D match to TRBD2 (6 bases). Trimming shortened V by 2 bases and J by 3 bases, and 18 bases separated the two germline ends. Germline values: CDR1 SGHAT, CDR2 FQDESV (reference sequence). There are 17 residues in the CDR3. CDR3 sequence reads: CASSLPLGGWATDTQYF. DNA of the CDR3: TGTGCCAGCAGCTTACCGCTCGGGGGATGGGCGACAGATACGCAGTATTTT.

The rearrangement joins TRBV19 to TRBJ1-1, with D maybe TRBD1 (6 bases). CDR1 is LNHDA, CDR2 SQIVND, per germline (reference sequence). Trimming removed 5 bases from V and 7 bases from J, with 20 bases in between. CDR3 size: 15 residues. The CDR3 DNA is TGTGCCAGTAGTCCTGTGGCAGGGGCCCGGAGTGAAGCTTTCTTT. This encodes CASSPVAGARSEAFF.